There are many counts of the clone carrying this TCR beta chain. Its antigen is not identified. This specimen belongs to a study of T cells after yellow fever vaccination. Whole-study context: Fractions with few cells were prepared using SMART-Seq v4 Ultra Low Input.

5'RACE template switching produced TCR cDNA carrying a universal primer site and UMIs. TCRdb re-called the 5' RACE reads with MiXCR, one entry per CDR3 protein. Of about 350,000 distinct CDR3 sequences listed, over 4% are singletons. The germline V and J ends were trimmed by 4 bases and 4 bases, with 11 bases remaining between them. This CDR3 comprises 14 residues. CDR1 is SGHRS and CDR2 is YFSETQ in the germline V gene. Notes on the study in general: Abundant bulk-derived clonotypes could contaminate FACS-sorted repertoires. Post-booster repertoires again held most primary-vaccination clones (roughly 96% CD4, approximately 90% CD8).

The sample here was PBMCs, taken 5 days after the yellow fever booster vaccination. The source of this sequence is a man younger than 35 who received the YFV17D yellow fever vaccine. The chain uses TRBV5-1 and TRBJ2-2, with a tentative D call TRBD2 (6 bases). CDR3 coding DNA: TGCGCCAGCAGCATGGGGGGAATCACCGGGGAGCTGTTTTTT. Protein: CASSMGGITGELFF.